This record concerns one TCR beta chain sequence. The target antigen is unknown. The normal lung sample lay at least 3 cm, and maximally far, from the tumour. The protocol was immunoSEQ multiplex PCR, while the TCRdb copy is restricted to in-frame clones and leaves out a portion. Of around 1,800 clones in the sample, around three quarters were seen once. This record belongs to a study of immune cell composition in non-small cell lung cancer. Study overall: Lung adenocarcinoma or squamous carcinoma made up most tumours. Whole-study results and caveats: Squamous carcinomas (approximately 80%) more often had tumour-associated clones >0.5% than adenocarcinomas (around 33%). It was not proven that tumour-reactive clones equal dominant tumour-associated clones.

This CDR3 contains 16 residues. CDR1 and CDR2 from the germline V gene are MNHEY and SMNVEV (reference sequence). V lost 6 bases, J lost 2 bases, and 8 bases stayed unmatched. The sequenced material came from non-adjacent lung tissue. This receptor was identified in a human donor with non-small cell lung cancer. The chain links TRBV27 to TRBJ2-1; 9 nucleotides line up with TRBD2. CDR3 sequence: CASRIRAGGTYNEQFF. The CDR3, as DNA: TGTGCCAGCAGGATAAGGGCGGGGGGGACCTACAATGAGCAGTTCTTC.